This T cell receptor (beta chain) is drawn from a study of human CD8 memory T cell subsets. Findings and limits, study-wide: Chao1 was used to estimate diversity, and its estimates suggested stem-like memory T cells were more diverse than precursor exhausted T cells.

Germline loops: CDR1 DFQATT, CDR2 SNEGSKA (reference sequence). The V end lost 5 bases, the J end lost 3 bases, and 10 bases lay between the germline ends. The CDR3 contains 12 residues. Generation of TCR beta libraries used UMI-labeled 5' RACE. TCRdb processed the 5' RACE reads anew with MiXCR; each CDR3 protein has one entry. The data show fewer than 8,500 distinct CDR3 sequences, about 3.8% seen once. PBMC were drawn from healthy donors' buffy coats. This clonotype was picked up a small number of times. What it recognizes is unknown. What was sequenced was CD8+ T cells from PBMCs. J is TRBJ1-1 and V is TRBV20-1; D unresolved. The origin of this receptor is a human donor in good health. The CDR3 DNA reads TGCAGTGCTCCAAGAGGCTACACTGAAGCTTTCTTT. This translates into CSAPRGYTEAFF.